This T cell receptor beta chain was sequenced for a study of cytomegalovirus exposure and HLA in healthy donors. The repertoire was sequenced with immunoSEQ multiplex PCR; TCRdb's copy has only in-frame clones and lacks some. The sample records under 150,000 clones, around nine tenths being singletons. From germline, CDR1 is LNHDA and CDR2 SQIVND (reference sequence). The CDR3 is made up of 13 amino acids. V was trimmed by 2 bases and J by 5 bases, leaving 7 bases between them. The source material was PBMCs. This chain uses TRBV19 with TRBJ1-3; D uncertain. This clonotype originated in a woman aged 18-30 years in good health and CMV-seronegative. The CDR3 nucleotides are TGTGCCAGTAGTATATCTCCCCGAAACACCATATATTTT. The encoded protein is CASSISPRNTIYF.